This TCR beta chain was identified during a study of cytomegalovirus exposure and HLA in healthy donors. Study information: In an early release, HLA-typed donors contributed tens of millions of unique TCR sequences.

In regard to this clone: The antigen is not known.

PCR amplification relied on 60 Vbeta primers (plus 13 Jbeta primers). The method was immunoSEQ multiplex PCR; TCRdb's version includes in-frame clones alone and lacks a portion of them. Seen here are approximately 120,000 clones, more than 75% observed once, and the top ten hold less than 15%. Study outcomes and limitations: Differences between HLA loci emerged in a later analysis of TCR association rates, with DRB1 most and HLA-C fewest. The authors listed approximately 160 TCR beta chains as cytomegalovirus-associated.

The sequence came from a woman aged 55-70 years in good health and CMV-seropositive. Source material: PBMCs.

The chain's CDR3 is CATSRVGRGLNQPQHF. The CDR3 nucleotides read TGTGCCACCAGCAGAGTTGGCAGGGGGCTCAATCAGCCCCAGCATTTT. This rearrangement joins TRBV15 to TRBJ1-5, with TRBD1 matching 8 bases. The V gene end was trimmed by 1 base and the J gene end by 3 bases; junction bases not matched to a gene: 5. The CDR3 runs 16 residues. Germline CDR1 is LNHNV and CDR2 is YYDKDF (reference sequence).